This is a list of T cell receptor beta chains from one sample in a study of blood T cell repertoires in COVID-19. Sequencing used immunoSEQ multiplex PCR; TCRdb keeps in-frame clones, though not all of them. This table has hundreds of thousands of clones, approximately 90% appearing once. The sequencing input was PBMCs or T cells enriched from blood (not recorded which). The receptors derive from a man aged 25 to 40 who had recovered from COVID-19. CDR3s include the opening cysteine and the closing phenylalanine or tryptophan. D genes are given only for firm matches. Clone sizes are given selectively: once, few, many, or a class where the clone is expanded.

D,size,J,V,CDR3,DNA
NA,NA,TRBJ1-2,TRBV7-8,CASSSGRGYGYTF,TGTGCCAGCAGCTCAGGGCGGGGGTATGGCTACACCTTC
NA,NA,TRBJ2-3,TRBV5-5,CASSTLEPDTQYF,TGTGCCAGCAGCACCCTAGAACCAGATACGCAGTATTTT
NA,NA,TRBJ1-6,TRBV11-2,CASSSSGVSPLHF,TGTGCCAGCAGCTCCAGCGGGGTTTCACCCCTCCACTTT
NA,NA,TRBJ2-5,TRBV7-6,CASSIGSQETQYF,TGTGCCAGCAGCATCGGTAGTCAAGAGACCCAGTACTTC
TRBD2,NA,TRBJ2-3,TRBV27,CASSPTSTSGRPDTQYF,TGTGCCAGCAGTCCCACCTCGACTAGCGGGAGGCCAGATACGCAGTATTTT
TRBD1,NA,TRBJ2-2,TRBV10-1,CARRTGQGRGELFF,TGCGCCAGACGAACGGGACAGGGAAGAGGGGAGCTGTTTTTT
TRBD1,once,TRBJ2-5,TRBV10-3,CAISRGGARTGGETQYF,TGTGCCATTTCCCGTGGCGGTGCCCGGACAGGGGGAGAGACCCAGTACTTC
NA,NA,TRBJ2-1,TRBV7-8,CASSLVYQGEQFF,TGTGCCAGCAGCTTAGTTTACCAGGGCGAGCAGTTCTTC
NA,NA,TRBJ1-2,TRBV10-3,CAISELSGSYGYTF,TGTGCCATCAGTGAGTTGTCAGGGTCCTATGGCTACACCTTC
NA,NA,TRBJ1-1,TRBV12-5,CASGLSGGWGTEAFF,TGTGCTAGTGGTTTGTCGGGGGGATGGGGAACTGAAGCTTTCTTT
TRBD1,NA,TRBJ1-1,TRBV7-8,CASSPIRTGLTNTEAFF,TGTGCCAGCAGCCCGATTCGGACAGGGTTGACGAACACTGAAGCTTTCTTT
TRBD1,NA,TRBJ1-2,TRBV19,CASSTQGAGGYTF,TGTGCCAGTAGTACACAGGGGGCTGGTGGCTACACCTTC
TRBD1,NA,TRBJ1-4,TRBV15,CATSRIGTGQRYEKLFF,TGTGCCACCAGCAGGATTGGGACAGGGCAACGATATGAAAAACTGTTTTTT
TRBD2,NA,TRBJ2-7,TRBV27,CASSLGRLAGGPNEQYF,TGTGCCAGCAGTTTAGGGCGACTAGCGGGAGGGCCAAACGAGCAGTACTTC
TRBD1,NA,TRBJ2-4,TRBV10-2,CASSGTGQAKNIQYF,TGCGCCAGCAGTGGGACAGGGCAAGCCAAAAACATTCAGTACTTC
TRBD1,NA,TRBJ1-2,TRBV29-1,CSVEVADRGALGYTF,TGCAGCGTTGAAGTAGCAGACAGGGGAGCCCTTGGCTACACCTTC
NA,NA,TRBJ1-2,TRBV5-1,CASSFEGGVSGYTF,TGCGCCAGCAGCTTCGAAGGGGGGGTTAGTGGCTACACCTTC
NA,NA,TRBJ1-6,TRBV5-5,CASSLVWEREKSPLHF,TGTGCCAGCAGCTTGGTATGGGAGAGGGAGAAGTCACCCCTCCACTTT
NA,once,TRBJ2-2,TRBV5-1,CASSRSGGNTGELFF,TGCGCCAGCAGCCGTTCCGGGGGGAACACCGGGGAGCTGTTTTTT
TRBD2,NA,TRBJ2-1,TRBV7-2,CASSPRREGGREQFF,TGTGCCAGCAGCCCCCGCCGGGAGGGCGGGCGGGAGCAGTTCTTC
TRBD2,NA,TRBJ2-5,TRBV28,CASSDWTSGRPETQYF,TGTGCCAGCAGTGACTGGACTAGCGGGAGGCCAGAGACCCAGTACTTC
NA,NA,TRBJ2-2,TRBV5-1,CASSLGRGFGELFF,TGCGCCAGCAGCTTGGGTCGGGGATTCGGGGAGCTGTTTTTT
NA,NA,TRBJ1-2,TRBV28,CASSFEGGNYGYTF,TGTGCCAGCAGTTTCGAAGGGGGAAACTATGGCTACACCTTC
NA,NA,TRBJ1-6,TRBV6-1,CASSEGSGLYSPLHF,TGTGCCAGCAGTGAAGGGTCAGGATTATATTCACCCCTCCACTTT
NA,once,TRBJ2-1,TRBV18,CASSPQDSAWDEQFF,TGTGCCAGCTCACCCCAGGACTCCGCCTGGGATGAGCAGTTCTTC
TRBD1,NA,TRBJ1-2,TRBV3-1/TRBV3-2,CASYPGTGGGYTF,TGTGCCAGCTACCCCGGGACAGGGGGCGGCTACACCTTC
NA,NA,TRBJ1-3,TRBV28,CATKPRLGQLSGNTIYF,TGTGCCACCAAGCCCCGATTAGGACAGCTTTCTGGAAACACCATATATTTT
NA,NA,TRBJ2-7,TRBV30,CAWSPIGQGYYEQYF,TGTGCCTGGAGCCCGATTGGGCAGGGATACTACGAGCAGTACTTC
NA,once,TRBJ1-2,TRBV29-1,CSVENPGRGNYGYTF,TGCAGCGTTGAAAACCCCGGGCGGGGTAACTATGGCTACACCTTC
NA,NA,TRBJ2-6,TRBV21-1,CASSKALRVGTGFNVLTF,TGTGCCAGCAGCAAAGCGCTTCGAGTCGGGACAGGTTTCAACGTCCTGACTTTC
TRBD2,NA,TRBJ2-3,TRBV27,CASSLGGTSGDTQYF,TGTGCCAGCAGTTTAGGTGGGACTAGCGGAGATACGCAGTATTTT
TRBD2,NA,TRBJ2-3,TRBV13,CASSRAGGPTDTQYF,TGTGCCAGCAGTAGAGCGGGAGGGCCAACAGATACGCAGTATTTT
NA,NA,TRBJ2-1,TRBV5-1,CASSLLLGAVDEQFF,TGCGCCAGCAGCTTGTTACTAGGAGCGGTCGATGAGCAGTTCTTC
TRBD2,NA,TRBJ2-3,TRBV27,CASSTSGSFTDTQYF,TGTGCCAGCAGTACTAGCGGGAGTTTCACAGATACGCAGTATTTT
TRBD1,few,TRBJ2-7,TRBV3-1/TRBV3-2,CASSQLGDRGAYEQYF,TGTGCCAGCAGCCAATTAGGGGACAGGGGGGCCTACGAGCAGTACTTC
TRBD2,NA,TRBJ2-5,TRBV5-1,CASSPSGSYQETQYF,TGCGCCAGCAGCCCTAGCGGATCCTACCAAGAGACCCAGTACTTC
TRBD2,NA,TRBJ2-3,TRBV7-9,CASSQGYLADTDTQYF,TGTGCCAGCAGCCAGGGATATCTAGCGGACACAGATACGCAGTATTTT
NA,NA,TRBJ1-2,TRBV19,CASSTPGIYGYTF,TGTGCCAGTAGTACCCCCGGGATCTATGGCTACACCTTC
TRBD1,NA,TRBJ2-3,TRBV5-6,CASSVNRGITDTQYF,TGTGCCAGCAGCGTCAACAGGGGAATCACAGATACGCAGTATTTT
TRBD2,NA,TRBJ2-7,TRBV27,CASSLSMSGLAENYEQYF,TGTGCCAGCAGTTTATCGATGTCGGGGCTAGCGGAAAACTACGAGCAGTACTTC
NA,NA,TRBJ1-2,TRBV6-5,CASSYSRAGNYGYTF,TGTGCCAGCAGTTACTCTAGGGCGGGGAACTATGGCTACACCTTC
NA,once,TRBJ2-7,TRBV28,CASTGREQYF,TGTGCCAGCACAGGAAGGGAGCAGTACTTC
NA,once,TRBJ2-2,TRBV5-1,CASSPRTAYTTGELFF,TGCGCCAGCAGCCCGAGGACTGCCTATACCACCGGGGAGCTGTTTTTT
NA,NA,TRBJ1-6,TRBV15,CATSRDGGQSYSPLHF,TGTGCCACCAGCAGAGATGGTGGGCAGTCTTATTCACCCCTCCACTTT
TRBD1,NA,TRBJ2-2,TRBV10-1,CASGTGSNGELFF,TGCGCCAGCGGGACAGGGTCAAACGGGGAGCTGTTTTTT
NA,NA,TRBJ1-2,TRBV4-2,CASSQSGPGSYGYTF,TGTGCCAGCAGCCAGTCGGGTCCGGGAAGCTATGGCTACACCTTC
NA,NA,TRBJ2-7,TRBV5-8,CASSPQGLSYEQYF,TGTGCCAGCAGCCCACAGGGTCTGTCCTACGAGCAGTACTTC
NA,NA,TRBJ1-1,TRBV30,CAWSPPTRNTEAFF,TGTGCCTGGAGTCCACCCACACGGAACACTGAAGCTTTCTTT
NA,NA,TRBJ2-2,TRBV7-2,CASSPLATGELFF,TGTGCCAGCAGCCCTCTAGCCACCGGGGAGCTGTTTTTT
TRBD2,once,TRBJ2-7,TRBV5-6,CASSLIGTSVEQYF,TGTGCCAGCAGCTTGATTGGGACTAGCGTCGAGCAGTACTTC
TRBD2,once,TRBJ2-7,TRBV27,CASRGASGYEQYF,TGTGCCAGCAGGGGGGCTAGCGGGTACGAGCAGTACTTC
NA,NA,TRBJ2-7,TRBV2,CASSRTVNYEQYF,TGTGCCAGCAGCAGGACAGTTAACTACGAGCAGTACTTC
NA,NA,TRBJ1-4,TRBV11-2,CASSLQASNEKLFF,TGTGCCAGCAGCTTACAGGCGTCTAATGAAAAACTGTTTTTT
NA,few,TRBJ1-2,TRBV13,CASSSHSTLYGYTF,TGTGCCAGCAGCTCCCACAGTACACTCTATGGCTACACCTTC
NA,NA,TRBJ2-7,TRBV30,CAWRLPSASYEQYF,TGTGCCTGGAGGCTTCCTAGCGCGTCCTACGAGCAGTACTTC
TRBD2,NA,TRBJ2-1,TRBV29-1,CSVVGPIRTSGRGEQFF,TGCAGCGTTGTCGGGCCGATCCGGACTAGCGGGAGGGGGGAGCAGTTCTTC
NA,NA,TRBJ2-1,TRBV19,CASSIPSDPNEQFF,TGTGCCAGTAGTATCCCCAGCGACCCCAATGAGCAGTTCTTC
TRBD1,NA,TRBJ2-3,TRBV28,CASSFTGATSADTQYF,TGTGCCAGCAGTTTTACAGGGGCCACGTCTGCAGATACGCAGTATTTT